The 23 T cell receptor beta chains presented below share a single source sample, sequenced in a study of T cells in narcolepsy. The protocol was immunoSEQ multiplex PCR, while the TCRdb copy is restricted to in-frame clones and leaves out a portion. Of roughly 12,000 clones in the sample, roughly 94% were seen once. What was sequenced was CD45RA- memory CD4+ T cells from PBMCs. These receptors were obtained from a human donor with narcolepsy.

The genes are TRBV4-2 and TRBJ2-2, with 8 nucleotides matching TRBD2. Germline CDR1 reads LGHNA; CDR2 reads YNFKEQ. The CDR3 sequence is 17 residues long. With 3 bases clipped from V and 5 bases from J, the junction kept 11 bases outside the gene matches. CDR3 in amino acids: CASSQRSQGGGTGELFF. The DNA for the CDR3 is TGTGCCAGCAGCCAGAGATCCCAGGGCGGGGGGACCGGGGAGCTGTTTTTT.

V gene TRBV6-5 combines with J gene TRBJ1-2, with a tentative D call TRBD1 (5 bases). Germline CDR1 is MNHEY and CDR2 is SVGAGI. This CDR3 is 16 amino acids long. The ends were cut back, 2 bases at V and 6 bases at J, with 19 bases in the middle. As DNA, the CDR3 is TGTGCCAGCAGTTACATCCACGACAGTCTAAGGGATGGCTACACCTTC. Its protein is CASSYIHDSLRDGYTF.

CDR3 loop: CASSWVGQGATEAFF. Written as DNA, the CDR3 is TGTGCCAGCAGCTGGGTGGGACAGGGGGCAACTGAAGCTTTCTTT. The chain carries TRBV5-5 and TRBJ1-1; 12 positions agree with TRBD1. V was pared by 3 bases and J by 5 bases, with 5 bases of the junction left unmatched. CDR1 SGHKS and CDR2 YYEKEE come from the germline V gene (reference sequence). This CDR3 has 15 residues.

This chain links TRBV11-2 with TRBJ2-7; tentatively, D is TRBD1 (6 bases). V lost 4 bases and J lost 1, with 23 bases in between. The germline V gene encodes CDR1 SGHAT and CDR2 FQNNGV. The CDR3 contains 18 residues. The CDR3: CASSSRQEVLSYSYEQYF. The CDR3 DNA is TGTGCCAGCAGCTCGCGACAGGAGGTCCTCAGTTATTCCTACGAGCAGTACTTC. The full variable domain, its missing parts supplied by reference TRBV11-2 and TRBJ2-7, is EAGVAQSPRYKIIEKRQSVAFWCNPISGHATLYWYQQILGQGPKLLIQFQNNGVVDDSQLPKDRFSAERLKGVDSTLKIQPAKLEDSAVYLCASSSRQEVLSYSYEQYFGPGTRLTVT.

This clone turned up a few times. The chain has TRBV7-2 and TRBJ2-7, with D unresolved. Deletions cut 4 bases from V and 3 bases from J, with 4 bases between. The CDR3 loop spans 11 amino acids. Germline lookup yields CDR1 SGHTA and CDR2 FQGNSA. CDR3 loop: CASSSHYEQYF. CDR3 DNA sequence: TGTGCCAGCAGCTCCCACTACGAGCAGTACTTC.

The chain combines TRBV20-1 with TRBJ1-1; unclear D gene. V gave up 3 bases and J gave up 7 bases, with 9 bases separating them. Germline CDR1 reads DFQATT; CDR2 reads SNEGSKA (reference sequence). The CDR3 totals 11 residues. CDR3 sequence: CSASAEYEAFF. The CDR3 nucleotides are TGCAGTGCTAGTGCAGAGTATGAAGCTTTCTTT.

V and J are TRBV5-8 and TRBJ1-1, with 7 bases lining up with TRBD1. CDR1 is SGHTS, CDR2 YDEGEE, per germline. Trimming removed 3 bases from V and 8 bases from J; junction bases left unmatched: 7. This CDR3 spans 13 amino acids. The CDR3 is CASSSYRDREAFF. The CDR3, as DNA: TGTGCCAGCAGCTCATACCGGGACAGAGAAGCTTTCTTT. The entire variable domain, with the rest obtained from reference TRBV5-8 and TRBJ1-1, is as follows: EAGVTQSPTHLIKTRGQQATLRCSPISGHTSVYWYQQALGLGLQFLLWYDEGEERNRGNFPPRFSGRQFPNYSSELNVNALELEDSALYLCASSSYRDREAFFGQGTRLTVV.

J is TRBJ2-4 and V is TRBV19; perhaps TRBD1 as D (6 bases). Germline CDR1 reads LNHDA; CDR2 reads SQIVND (reference sequence). V gave up 4 bases and J gave up 1 base, with 8 bases separating them. This CDR3 region has 14 residues. The CDR3 loop reads CASSKQGAKNIQYF. The CDR3 nucleotides are TGTGCCAGTAGTAAACAGGGTGCCAAAAACATTCAGTACTTC.

This clone came up once. This chain uses TRBV19 with TRBJ1-6; possible D gene TRBD1, 6 bases. The CDR3 extends over 17 amino acids. With 5 bases removed from V and 3 bases from J, the gap between germline ends came to 17 bases. Per the germline V gene, CDR1 is LNHDA and CDR2 is SQIVND (reference sequence). The CDR3 DNA sequence: TGTGCCAGTAGTGCGTACCGGAGGGACATCTATAATTCACCCCTCCACTTT. Protein product: CASSAYRRDIYNSPLHF.

The chain combines TRBV9 with TRBJ1-4; D gene unclear. The CDR3 is 15 amino acids. Germline values: CDR1 SGDLS, CDR2 YYNGEE. V shed 4 bases and J shed 5 bases, with 15 bases lying between them. CDR3 amino acids: CASSPGRLFNEKLFF. The CDR3 DNA follows: TGTGCCAGCAGCCCCGGGAGGCTTTTCAATGAAAAACTGTTTTTT.

The J gene is TRBJ2-7, the V gene TRBV11-3; 15 nucleotides match TRBD2. Germline V CDR1 and CDR2: SGHNT, YENEEA. The CDR3 has 19 residues. Losses at the gene ends were 5 bases for V and 0 bases for J; bases not matched to a gene: 11. DNA of the CDR3: TGTGCCAGCAGCACCAGAGGACTAGCGGGAGGGCCCAGCTCCTACGAGCAGTACTTC. It is translated as CASSTRGLAGGPSSYEQYF.

The V and J genes are TRBV27 and TRBJ1-5, with 9 bases aligning to TRBD1. This CDR3 comprises 13 residues. The J segment lost 9 bases and the V segment lost 5 bases, leaving 5 bases of the junction unmatched. CDR1 and CDR2 from the germline V gene are MNHEY and SMNVEV (reference sequence). CDR3 coding DNA: TGTGCCAGCAGTCCCGACAGGGGGGGGCCCCAGCATTTT. It yields the protein CASSPDRGGPQHF.

This chain joins TRBV5-6 and TRBJ1-1, with D unresolved. The CDR3 covers 13 residues. In germline, CDR1 is SGHDT, CDR2 YYEEEE. The V gene lost 0 bases and the J gene lost 3 bases, with 6 bases spanning the gap. The CDR3 DNA sequence: TGTGCCAGCAGCTTGGTGGTAGACACTGAAGCTTTCTTT. This translates into CASSLVVDTEAFF.

The chain couples TRBV5-1 to TRBJ1-1; unclear D gene. The CDR3 sequence is 14 residues long. V gave up 0 bases and J gave up 1 base, with 7 bases separating them. CDR1 SGHRS and CDR2 YFSETQ come from the germline V gene. CDR3 loop: CASSLEGKNTEAFF. The DNA for the CDR3 is TGCGCCAGCAGCTTGGAGGGAAAGAACACTGAAGCTTTCTTT.

This clone was recorded only once. This rearrangement joins TRBV18 to TRBJ2-7, with 9 bases identical to TRBD1. V was pared by 3 bases and J by 6 bases, with 9 bases of the junction left unmatched. The germline V gene encodes CDR1 KGHSH and CDR2 LQKENI. The CDR3 sequence is 15 residues long. As DNA, the CDR3 is TGTGCCAGCTCACCCTCTCAGGGGACAGGGAGCGAGCAGTACTTC. Translating it yields CASSPSQGTGSEQYF.

The chain combines TRBV9 with TRBJ2-1, with no clear D. Germline values: CDR1 SGDLS, CDR2 YYNGEE. V dropped 0 bases and J dropped 7 bases, with 2 bases sitting between them. This CDR3 spans 11 amino acids. The CDR3 DNA sequence: TGTGCCAGCAGCGTAGAGAATGAGCAGTTCTTC. This codes for CASSVENEQFF.

V is TRBV25-1 and J is TRBJ1-5, with 7 bases matching TRBD1. Germline V gene lookup returns CDR1 MGHDK and CDR2 SYGVNS. The CDR3 has 14 residues. CDR3 sequence reads: CATPPLQGNQPQHF. The CDR3 nucleotides are TGTGCAACCCCCCCCTTACAGGGGAATCAGCCCCAGCATTTT.

The chain recombines TRBV2 with TRBJ2-3; 8 bases align to TRBD2. The CDR3 consists of 14 residues. Germline V gene sequence: CDR1 SNHLY, CDR2 FYNNEI. The ends lost 4 bases at V and 11 bases at J; junction bases unmatched: 11. In DNA form, the CDR3 reads TGTGCCAGCAGTGTAGAGACTAGCGCGGGTCGGCAGTATTTT. Its translation is CASSVETSAGRQYF. The variable domain in full, completed from reference TRBV2 and TRBJ2-3, reads EPEVTQTPSHQVTQMGQEVILRCVPISNHLYFYWYRQILGQKVEFLVSFYNNEISEKSEIFDDQFSVERPDGSNFTLKIRSTKLEDSAMYFCASSVETSAGRQYFGPGTRLTVL.

The chain links TRBV11-2 to TRBJ1-6; TRBD1 might be the D (5 bases). The CDR3 is 15 residues long. The ends were cut back, 0 bases at V and 7 bases at J, with 10 bases in the middle. CDR1 and CDR2 (germline): SGHAT, FQNNGV. CDR3 sequence (DNA): TGTGCCAGCAGCTTAGATCTACGGGACAATTCACCCCTCCACTTT. This translates into CASSLDLRDNSPLHF.

V gene TRBV30 combines with J gene TRBJ1-3; 7 bases are a match to TRBD1. Trimming took 5 bases from V and 0 from J; bases not matched to a gene: 7. The CDR3 is 15 residues long. Germline V gene lookup returns CDR1 GTSNPN and CDR2 SVGIG (reference sequence). CDR3 sequence reads: CAWAKGQSSGNTIYF. DNA for the CDR3: TGTGCCTGGGCCAAGGGACAGAGCTCTGGAAACACCATATATTTT. Together with reference TRBV30 and TRBJ1-3, the CDR3 gives the full variable domain: SQTIHQWPATLVQPVGSPLSLECTVEGTSNPNLYWYRQAAGRGLQLLFYSVGIGQISSEVPQNLSASRPQDRQFILSSKKLLLSDSGFYLCAWAKGQSSGNTIYFGEGSWLTVV.

The J gene is TRBJ2-3, the V gene TRBV7-9; either TRBD1 or TRBD2 may fit D (5 bases each). V dropped 3 bases and J dropped 4 bases, with 26 bases sitting between them. This CDR3 spans 19 amino acids. From germline, CDR1 is SEHNR and CDR2 FQNEAQ (reference sequence). The CDR3 reads CASSFPDARTGAGSDTQYF. The CDR3, as DNA: TGTGCCAGCAGCTTTCCGGACGCTAGAACTGGGGCGGGTTCAGATACGCAGTATTTT.

The chain links TRBV29-1 to TRBJ1-2; 8 nucleotides align to TRBD1. The V and J ends lost 4 bases and 2 bases, in that order; junction bases with no gene match: 3. The CDR3 is made up of 13 amino acids. Germline assignment: CDR1 SQVTM and CDR2 ANQGSEA. In nucleotides, the CDR3 is TGCAGCGTTGGGGGACAGGCGAACTATGGCTACACCTTC. Residues: CSVGGQANYGYTF.

This chain joins TRBV9 and TRBJ2-3, with 13 bases matching TRBD2. The CDR3 is 22 amino acids. The germline gives CDR1 SGDLS, CDR2 YYNGEE. With 4 bases clipped from V and 1 base from J, the junction kept 21 bases outside the gene matches. CDR3 sequence: CASSTSLPGLAGRREGTDTQYF. The DNA for the CDR3 is TGTGCCAGCAGCACCTCCCTCCCGGGACTAGCGGGGCGAAGAGAGGGCACAGATACGCAGTATTTT. Supplemented by reference TRBV9 and TRBJ2-3, the full variable domain reads DSGVTQTPKHLITATGQRVTLRCSPRSGDLSVYWYQQSLDQGLQFLIQYYNGEERAKGNILERFSAQQFPDLHSELNLSSLELGDSALYFCASSTSLPGLAGRREGTDTQYFGPGTRLTVL.